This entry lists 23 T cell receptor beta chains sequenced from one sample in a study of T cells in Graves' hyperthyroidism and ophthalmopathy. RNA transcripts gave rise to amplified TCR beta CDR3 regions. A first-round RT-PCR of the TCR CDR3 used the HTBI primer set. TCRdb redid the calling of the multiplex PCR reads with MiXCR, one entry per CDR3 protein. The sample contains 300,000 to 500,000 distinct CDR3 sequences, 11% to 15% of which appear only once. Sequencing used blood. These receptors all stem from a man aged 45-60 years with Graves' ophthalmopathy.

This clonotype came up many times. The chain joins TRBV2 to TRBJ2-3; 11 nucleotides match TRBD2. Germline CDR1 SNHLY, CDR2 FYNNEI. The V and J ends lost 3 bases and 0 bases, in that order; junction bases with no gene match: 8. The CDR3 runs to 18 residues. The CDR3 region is CASSERAGTSGSTDTQYF. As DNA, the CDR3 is TGTGCCAGCAGTGAGCGAGCTGGGACTAGCGGTAGCACAGATACGCAGTATTTT.

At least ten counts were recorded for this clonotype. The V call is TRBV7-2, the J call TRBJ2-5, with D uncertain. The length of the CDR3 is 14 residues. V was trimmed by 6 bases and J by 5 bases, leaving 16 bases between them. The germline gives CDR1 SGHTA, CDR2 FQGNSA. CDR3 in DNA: TGTGCCAGCAGTCTCTCGTACTCCCTGGAGACCCAGTACTTC. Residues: CASSLSYSLETQYF. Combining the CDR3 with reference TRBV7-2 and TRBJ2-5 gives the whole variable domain GAGVSQSPSNKVTEKGKDVELRCDPISGHTALYWYRQSLGQGLEFLIYFQGNSAPDKSGLPSDRFSAERTGGSVSTLTIQRTQQEDSAVYLCASSLSYSLETQYFGPGTRLLVL.

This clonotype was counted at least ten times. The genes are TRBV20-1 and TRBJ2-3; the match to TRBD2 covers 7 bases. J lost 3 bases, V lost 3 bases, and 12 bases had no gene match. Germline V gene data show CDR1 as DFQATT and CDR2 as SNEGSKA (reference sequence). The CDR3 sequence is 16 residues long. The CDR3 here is CSASRVTSPATDTQYF. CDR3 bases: TGCAGTGCTAGCCGTGTGACTAGCCCGGCGACAGATACGCAGTATTTT.

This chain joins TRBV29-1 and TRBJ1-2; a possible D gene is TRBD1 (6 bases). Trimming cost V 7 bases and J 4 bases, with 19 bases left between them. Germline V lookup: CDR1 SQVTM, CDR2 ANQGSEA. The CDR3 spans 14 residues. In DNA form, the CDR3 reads TGCAGCGGAGAGAGACAGGCCCTTGGCTATGGCTACACCTTC. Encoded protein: CSGERQALGYGYTF.

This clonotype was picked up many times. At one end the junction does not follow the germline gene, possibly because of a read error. CDR3 sequence (DNA): TGCGCCAGCAGCACCAGGGGACTGGGCTATGGCTACACCTTC. Translation gives CASSTRGLGYGYTF. This chain joins TRBV2 and TRBJ1-2; TRBD1 might be the D (6 bases). In germline, CDR1 is SNHLY, CDR2 FYNNEI. This CDR3 contains 14 residues. The full variable domain, rest sourced from reference TRBV2 and TRBJ1-2, is EPEVTQTPSHQVTQMGQEVILRCVPISNHLYFYWYRQILGQKVEFLVSFYNNEISEKSEIFDDQFSVERPDGSNFTLKIRSTKLEDSAMYFCASSTRGLGYGYTFGSGTRLTVV.

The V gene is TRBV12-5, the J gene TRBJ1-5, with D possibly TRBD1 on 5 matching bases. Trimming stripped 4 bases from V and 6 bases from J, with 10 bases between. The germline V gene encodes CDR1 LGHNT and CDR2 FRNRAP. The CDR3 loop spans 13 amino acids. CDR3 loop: CASGSEGLQPQHF. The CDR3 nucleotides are TGTGCTAGTGGTTCTGAGGGGCTTCAGCCCCAGCATTTT.

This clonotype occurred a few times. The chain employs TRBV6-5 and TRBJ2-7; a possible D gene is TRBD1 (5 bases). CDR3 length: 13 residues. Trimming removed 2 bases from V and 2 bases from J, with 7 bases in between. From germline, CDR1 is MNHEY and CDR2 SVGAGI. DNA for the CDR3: TGTGCCAGCAGTTACCCAGGGACCTACGAGCAGTACTTC. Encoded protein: CASSYPGTYEQYF.

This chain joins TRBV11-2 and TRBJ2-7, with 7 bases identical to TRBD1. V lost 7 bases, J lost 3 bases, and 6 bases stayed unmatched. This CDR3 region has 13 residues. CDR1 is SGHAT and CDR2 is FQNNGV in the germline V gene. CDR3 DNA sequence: TGTGCCAGCAACCTCAGGGGGATCTACGAGCAGTACTTC. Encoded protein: CASNLRGIYEQYF.

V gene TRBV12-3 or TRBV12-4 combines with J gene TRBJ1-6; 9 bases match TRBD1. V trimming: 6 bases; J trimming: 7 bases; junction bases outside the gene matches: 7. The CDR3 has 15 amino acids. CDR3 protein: CASSAFGQGNSPLHF. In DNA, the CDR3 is TGTGCCAGCAGCGCCTTTGGACAGGGGAATTCACCCCTCCACTTT.

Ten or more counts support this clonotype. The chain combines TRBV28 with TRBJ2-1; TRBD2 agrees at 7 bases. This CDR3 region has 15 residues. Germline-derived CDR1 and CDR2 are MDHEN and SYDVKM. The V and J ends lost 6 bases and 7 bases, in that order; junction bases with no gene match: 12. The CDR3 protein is CASSPTGGSHNEQFF. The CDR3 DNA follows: TGTGCCAGCAGCCCCACCGGCGGGAGTCATAATGAGCAGTTCTTC.

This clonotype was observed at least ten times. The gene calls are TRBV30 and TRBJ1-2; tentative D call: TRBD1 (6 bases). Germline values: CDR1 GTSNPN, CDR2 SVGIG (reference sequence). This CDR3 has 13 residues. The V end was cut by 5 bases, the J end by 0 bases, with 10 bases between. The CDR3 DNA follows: TGTGCCTGGGGGAACAGGGCTAACTATGGCTACACCTTC. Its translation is CAWGNRANYGYTF. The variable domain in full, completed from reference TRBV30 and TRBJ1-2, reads SQTIHQWPATLVQPVGSPLSLECTVEGTSNPNLYWYRQAAGRGLQLLFYSVGIGQISSEVPQNLSASRPQDRQFILSSKKLLLSDSGFYLCAWGNRANYGYTFGSGTRLTVV.

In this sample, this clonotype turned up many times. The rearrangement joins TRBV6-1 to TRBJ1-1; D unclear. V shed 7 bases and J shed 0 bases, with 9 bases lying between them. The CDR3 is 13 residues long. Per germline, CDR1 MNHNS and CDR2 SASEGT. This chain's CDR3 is CASTGPVNTEAFF. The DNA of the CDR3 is TGTGCCAGCACAGGACCGGTGAACACTGAAGCTTTCTTT.

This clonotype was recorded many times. CDR3 coding DNA: TGTGCCAGCAGTGAAGCGAGGTTGGACTCCTCCTACGAGCAGTACTTC. Translated: CASSEARLDSSYEQYF. The chain recombines TRBV6-1 with TRBJ2-7; D is perhaps TRBD2 (5 bases). The germline V gene has CDR1 MNHNS and CDR2 SASEGT. V was shortened by 0 bases and J by 0 bases, with 12 bases between the two germline ends. This CDR3 comprises 16 residues.

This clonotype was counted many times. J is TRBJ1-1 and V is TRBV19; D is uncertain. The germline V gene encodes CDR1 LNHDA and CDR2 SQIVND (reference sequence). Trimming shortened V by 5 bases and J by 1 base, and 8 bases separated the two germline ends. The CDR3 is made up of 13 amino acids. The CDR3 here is CASSRKGNTEAFF. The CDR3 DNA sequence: TGTGCCAGTAGTCGTAAGGGGAACACTGAAGCTTTCTTT. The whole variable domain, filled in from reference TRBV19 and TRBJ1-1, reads DGGITQSPKYLFRKEGQNVTLSCEQNLNHDAMYWYRQDPGQGLRLIYYSQIVNDFQKGDIAEGYSVSREKKESFPLTVTSAQKNPTAFYLCASSRKGNTEAFFGQGTRLTVV.

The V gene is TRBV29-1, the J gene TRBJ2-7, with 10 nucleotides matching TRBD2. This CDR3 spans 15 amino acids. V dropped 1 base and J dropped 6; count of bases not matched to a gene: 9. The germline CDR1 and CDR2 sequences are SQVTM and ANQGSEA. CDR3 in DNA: TGCAGCGTTGAAGTAGTCCTAGCGGGAGTCGGCGAGCAGTACTTC. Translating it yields CSVEVVLAGVGEQYF.

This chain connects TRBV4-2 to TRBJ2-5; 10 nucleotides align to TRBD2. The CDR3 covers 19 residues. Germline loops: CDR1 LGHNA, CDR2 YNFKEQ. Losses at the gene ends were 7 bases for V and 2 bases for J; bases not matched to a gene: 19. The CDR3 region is CASTLSPELAGPKQETQYF. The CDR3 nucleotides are TGTGCCAGCACCCTCTCCCCTGAACTAGCGGGGCCCAAACAAGAGACCCAGTACTTC.

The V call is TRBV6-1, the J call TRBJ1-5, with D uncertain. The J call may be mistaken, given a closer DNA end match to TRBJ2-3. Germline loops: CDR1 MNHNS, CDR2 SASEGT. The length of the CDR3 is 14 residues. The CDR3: CASSPVDLGQPQYF. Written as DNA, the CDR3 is TGTGCCAGCAGTCCCGTGGATTTGGGTCAGCCCCAGTATTTT.

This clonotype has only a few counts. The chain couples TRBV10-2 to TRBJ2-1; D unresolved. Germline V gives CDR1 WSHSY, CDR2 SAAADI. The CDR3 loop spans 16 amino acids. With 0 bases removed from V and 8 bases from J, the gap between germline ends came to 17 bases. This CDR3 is CASSESAAHGIDEQFF. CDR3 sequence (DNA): TGCGCCAGCAGTGAGTCGGCTGCCCATGGAATAGATGAGCAGTTCTTC.

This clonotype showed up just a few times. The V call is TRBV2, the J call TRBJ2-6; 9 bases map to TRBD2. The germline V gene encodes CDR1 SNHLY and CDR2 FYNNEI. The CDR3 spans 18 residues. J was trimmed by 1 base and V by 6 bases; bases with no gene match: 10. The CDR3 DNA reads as TGTGCCAGCAGGAACACTGCGGGGGGGATTTCTGGGGCCAACGTCCTGACTTTC. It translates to CASRNTAGGISGANVLTF.

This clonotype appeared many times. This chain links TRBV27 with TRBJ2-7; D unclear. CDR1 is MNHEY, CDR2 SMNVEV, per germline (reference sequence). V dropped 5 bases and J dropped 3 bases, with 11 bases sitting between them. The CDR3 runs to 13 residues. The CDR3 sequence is CASSGKMGYEQYF. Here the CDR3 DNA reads TGTGCCAGCAGTGGTAAAATGGGCTACGAGCAGTACTTC.

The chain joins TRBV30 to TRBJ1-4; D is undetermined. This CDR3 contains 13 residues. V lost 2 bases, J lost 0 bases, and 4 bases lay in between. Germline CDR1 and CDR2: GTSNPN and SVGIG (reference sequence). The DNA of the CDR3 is TGTGCCTGGAGTCGACCAACTAATGAAAAACTGTTTTTT. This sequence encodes CAWSRPTNEKLFF.

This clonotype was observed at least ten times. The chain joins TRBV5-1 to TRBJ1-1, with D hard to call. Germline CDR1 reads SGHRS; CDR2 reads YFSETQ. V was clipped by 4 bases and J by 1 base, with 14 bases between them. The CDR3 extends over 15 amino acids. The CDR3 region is CASSLNSLPNTEAFF. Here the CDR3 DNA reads TGCGCCAGCAGCCTCAACAGCTTACCGAACACTGAAGCTTTCTTT.

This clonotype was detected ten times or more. The chain's CDR3 is CATTPGQPNTGELFF. CDR3 nucleotides: TGTGCCACCACCCCGGGACAGCCGAACACCGGGGAGCTGTTTTTT. The J gene is TRBJ2-2, the V gene TRBV24-1; 7 bases are shared with TRBD1. After removal of 8 bases from V and 0 bases from J, the junction contained 5 bases not matched to a gene. In germline, CDR1 is KGHDR, CDR2 SFDVKD. This CDR3 comprises 15 residues.